The 20 T cell receptor beta chains in this list originate from one sample, sequenced in a study of CD8+CD57+ T cells in acquired aplastic anemia. For CDR3 and TCR beta VDJ profiling, genomic DNA was the template used. TCRdb re-called the reads with MiXCR, one entry per CDR3 protein. Found here are hundreds of thousands of distinct CDR3 sequences, 65% to 80% of them singletons; the top ten hold approximately 3.9%. Input material: sorted CD4+, CD8+, or CD8+CD57+ T cells (not recorded which) from PBMCs. The receptors originated from a human donor in good health, serving as a control.

With respect to this clonotype: One end of the junction is discordant with germline, which a read error may explain. This chain links TRBV7-9 with TRBJ1-1; 7 positions agree with TRBD1. From germline, CDR1 is SEHNR and CDR2 FQNEAQ (reference sequence). The CDR3 is 14 residues long. DNA of the CDR3: TGCGCCAGCAGCTTGACCCCAGGGGGTAATTCACCCCTCTTT. Its protein product is CASSLTPGGNSPLF.

Turning to this clonotype: The junction differs from germline at one of its ends, possibly a read error. This chain uses TRBV7-9 with TRBJ1-1; no clear D. The DNA end is a closer match to TRBJ2-1, so the J assignment may be wrong. CDR1 is SEHNR, CDR2 FQNEAQ, per germline (reference sequence). This CDR3 has 13 amino acids. The CDR3 DNA reads as TGTGCCAGCAGCGGGTCAGAAGGCAATGAACAGTTCTTC. Protein product: CASSGSEGNEQFF.

The chain recombines TRBV7-9 with TRBJ1-2, with a weak D call TRBD1 (6 bases). This CDR3 spans 15 amino acids. Looked up from germline, CDR1 is SEHNR and CDR2 is FQNEAQ (reference sequence). Trimming left V 6 bases short and J 11 bases short, with 25 bases between. In nucleotides, the CDR3 is TGTGCCAGCAGACAGACTAGCGGGGGCTACGAGCAGTACACCTTC. Protein sequence: CASRQTSGGYEQYTF.

The rearrangement joins TRBV6-1 to TRBJ2-7; a weak D match, TRBD2 (5 bases). This CDR3 is 13 amino acids long. The V and J ends lost 6 bases and 2 bases respectively, with 11 bases between them. Germline assignment: CDR1 MNHNS and CDR2 SASEGT. This chain's CDR3 is CASRDPGTYEQYF. For the CDR3, the DNA is TGTGCCAGCAGAGACCCCGGGACCTACGAGCAGTACTTC.

Note on this clonotype: A read error may produce the germline difference seen at one junction end. The chain recombines TRBV14 with TRBJ1-4; 8 nucleotides agree with TRBD1. CDR1 is SGHDN and CDR2 is FVKESK in the germline V gene. This CDR3 is 13 amino acids long. The CDR3 spells CASCPDRAERMVF. The CDR3 coding sequence is TGTGCCAGCTGCCCGGACAGGGCAGAAAGGATGGTTTTT.

V is TRBV19 and J is TRBJ2-3, with 7 positions matching TRBD2. CDR3 size: 14 residues. The trim removed 9 bases at V and 5 bases at J, leaving 11 bases unmatched. CDR1 is LNHDA, CDR2 SQIVND, per germline (reference sequence). The CDR3 DNA sequence: TGTGCCAGCAGCGGGGTGAGGGGCAAAGATACGCAGTATTTT. Translated, it gives CASSGVRGKDTQYF.

This clonotype came up many times. The V call is TRBV7-2, the J call TRBJ1-2, with 10 bases matching TRBD1. V was pared by 5 bases and J by 5 bases, with 5 bases of the junction left unmatched. The length of the CDR3 is 14 residues. Germline V CDR1 and CDR2: SGHTA, FQGNSA. CDR3 nucleotide sequence: TGTGCCAGCAGCCCGGGACAGGGGAAGTATGGCTACACCTTC. It codes for CASSPGQGKYGYTF.

In regard to this clonotype: Because it lacks the conserved phenylalanine or tryptophan at the end, this CDR3 is likely a read error. This chain uses TRBV7-2 with TRBJ2-5; D uncertain. Looked up from germline, CDR1 is SGHTA and CDR2 is FQGNSA. The CDR3 spans 13 residues. The V end lost 4 bases, the J end lost 8 bases, and 14 bases lay between the germline ends. CDR3 bases: TGTGCCAGCAGCTCTGCACAGTTTGATACCCAGTACTAC. This translates into CASSSAQFDTQYY.

This clonotype was counted only a few times. The rearrangement links TRBV7-2 to TRBJ1-4; D is undetermined. Trimming cost V 2 bases and J 7 bases, with 8 bases left between them. The CDR3 loop spans 13 amino acids. Looked up from germline, CDR1 is SGHTA and CDR2 is FQGNSA. CDR3 bases: TGTGCCAGCAGCTTATTGGGGAGTGAAAAACTGTTTTTT. This translates into CASSLLGSEKLFF.

The chain has TRBV9 and TRBJ1-5; 7 bases fit TRBD1. J gave up 16 bases and V 2 bases, and 15 bases lay outside the gene matches. CDR3 length: 14 amino acids. Germline V CDR1 and CDR2: SGDLS, YYNGEE. The CDR3 coding sequence is TGTGCCAGCAGCGTCACAACAGGGGCTAACTCTCGCCATTTT. The encoded protein is CASSVTTGANSRHF.

The genes are TRBV10-3 and TRBJ2-7, with 11 bases matching TRBD2. This CDR3 spans 17 amino acids. V trimming: 2 bases; J trimming: 5 bases; junction bases outside the gene matches: 11. The germline V gene encodes CDR1 ENHRY and CDR2 SYGVKD. The CDR3 sequence is CAISEGLAGGPYNEQYF. In DNA, the CDR3 is TGTGCCATCAGTGAGGGTCTAGCGGGGGGTCCCTACAACGAGCAGTACTTC.

This rearrangement joins TRBV15 to TRBJ2-7; 7 bases line up with TRBD2. The better agreement between TRBJ2-5 and the DNA end casts doubt on the J call. This CDR3 contains 13 residues. Germline V lookup: CDR1 LNHNV, CDR2 YYDKDF (reference sequence). The CDR3 reads CATSAGDTETQYF. Written as DNA, the CDR3 is TGTGCCACCTCGGCGGGGGATACAGAGACCCAGTACTTC.

The chain carries TRBV2 and TRBJ2-3; 11 bases are a match to TRBD2. Looked up from germline, CDR1 is SNHLY and CDR2 is FYNNEI. The CDR3 has 16 residues. V lost 6 bases and J lost 10; bases outside the gene matches: 15. CDR3 sequence reads: CASSEWDSGGEYAQYF. CDR3 coding DNA: TGTGCCAGCAGCGAATGGGATAGCGGGGGGGAATATGCGCAGTATTTT.

The genes are TRBV5-1 and TRBJ2-6, with 7 nucleotides matching TRBD1. Germline assignment: CDR1 SGHRS and CDR2 YFSETQ. V lost 2 bases, J lost 0 bases, and 17 bases stayed unmatched. The CDR3 sequence is 21 residues long. CDR3 region: CASSFRVGGPLTFSGANVLTF. DNA for the CDR3: TGCGCCAGCAGCTTTCGGGTAGGGGGCCCCCTCACATTCTCTGGGGCCAACGTCCTGACTTTC.

The rearrangement uses TRBV2 and TRBJ1-2, with a weak D call TRBD1 (5 bases). Trimming took 8 bases from V and 6 from J, leaving 16 bases between them. The germline CDR1 and CDR2 sequences are SNHLY and FYNNEI. This CDR3 has 13 amino acids. CDR3 nucleotide sequence: TGTGCCAGCTACCTGAAAGGGGCCGATGGCTACACCTTC. This gives the protein CASYLKGADGYTF. Combining the CDR3 with reference TRBV2 and TRBJ1-2 gives the whole variable domain EPEVTQTPSHQVTQMGQEVILRCVPISNHLYFYWYRQILGQKVEFLVSFYNNEISEKSEIFDDQFSVERPDGSNFTLKIRSTKLEDSAMYFCASYLKGADGYTFGSGTRLTVV.

This clonotype was seen at least ten times. This rearrangement joins TRBV7-2 to TRBJ1-2; D may be TRBD1 (5 bases). From germline, CDR1 is SGHTA and CDR2 FQGNSA. The CDR3 is made up of 15 amino acids. The V end lost 5 bases, the J end lost 0 bases, and 13 bases lay between the germline ends. CDR3 bases: TGTGCCAGCAGCACGAATGCAGGGACTAACTATGGCTACACCTTC. Residues: CASSTNAGTNYGYTF.

As to this clonotype: The CDR3 end shows no conserved phenylalanine or tryptophan, and so a read error is likely. The gene calls are TRBV12-3 or TRBV12-4 and TRBJ2-3; tentatively, D is TRBD2 (5 bases). Trimming took 6 bases from V and 4 from J, leaving 11 bases between them. The CDR3 is 13 residues long. CDR3 DNA sequence: TGTGCCAGCAGGATGACGGGGTCAGATACGCAGTATTAT. This translates into CASRMTGSDTQYY.

A note on this clonotype: This may come from a read error, since a much larger clone is one base off. The rearrangement joins TRBV30 to TRBJ1-1, with D tentatively TRBD1 (6 bases). Trimming pared 1 base from V and 8 bases from J, leaving 8 bases between. The CDR3 length is 11 residues. Per germline, CDR1 GTSNPN and CDR2 SVGIG (reference sequence). This CDR3 reads CAWSEGGEAFF. In DNA form, the CDR3 reads TGTGCCTGGAGTGAGGGGGGGGAAGCTTTCTTT.

The V call is TRBV9, the J call TRBJ1-3, with no clear D. The germline V gene encodes CDR1 SGDLS and CDR2 YYNGEE. This CDR3 spans 16 amino acids. The V end was cut by 5 bases, the J end by 0 bases, with 15 bases between. This CDR3 is CASSLGRHSSGNTIYF. The DNA for the CDR3 is TGTGCCAGCAGTCTCGGACGGCACAGCTCTGGAAACACCATATATTTT.

This CDR3 is CAISETRQPQHF. DNA of the CDR3: TGTGCCATCAGTGAAACTCGACAGCCCCAGCATTTT. The chain couples TRBV10-3 to TRBJ1-5, with D uncertain. The germline V gene encodes CDR1 ENHRY and CDR2 SYGVKD. CDR3 size: 12 residues. Trimming stripped 3 bases from V and 7 bases from J, with 7 bases between.